The T cell receptor beta chain described here comes from a study of siplizumab effects on memory and regulatory T cells. Study-level findings and limits: Naive T cells looked more diverse than memory cells, and they looked like major contributors to the alloresponse.

The CDR3 sequence is 14 residues long. Germline V CDR1 and CDR2: SGHTA, FQGTGA. V lost 0 bases and J 0 bases, leaving 3 bases between the germline ends. On this clone itself: Antigen: not known.

About 100,000 TCR templates underwent assay in every sample. Only in-frame clones appear in the TCRdb table, and some are missing; sequencing was by immunoSEQ multiplex PCR. The sample has about 82,000 clones, about 91% seen once. The rearrangement uses TRBV7-3 and TRBJ2-1; D remains unclear. The clonotype originates from a human donor in good health. Sequencing was done on a sample of Tregs sorted from blood. As DNA, the CDR3 is TGTGCCAGCAGCTTAACCAGCTCCTACAATGAGCAGTTCTTC. This sequence encodes CASSLTSSYNEQFF.